What follows are 5 T cell receptor beta chains derived from one specimen sequenced in a study of T cells in localized non-small cell lung cancer. Clones were sequenced by immunoSEQ multiplex PCR, and TCRdb holds only the in-frame ones, with some missing. The sample shows about 31,000 clones, roughly 87% of them seen only once. Sequencing was performed on peripheral blood mononuclear cells, taken before any cancer treatment. Source of these receptors: a woman aged 40-75 years with stage III lung adenocarcinoma.

This clone was picked up a small number of times. The chain employs TRBV7-6 and TRBJ2-5, with 11 bases aligning to TRBD2. This CDR3 has 17 residues. Looked up from germline, CDR1 is SGHVS and CDR2 is FNYEAQ. After removal of 2 bases from V and 6 bases from J, the junction contained 11 bases not matched to a gene. The DNA for the CDR3 is TGTGCCAGCAGCTTATTAATTAATAGCGGGAGGGGTCAGACCCAGTACTTC. Translating gives CASSLLINSGRGQTQYF.

The V gene is TRBV7-9, the J gene TRBJ1-2; D is uncertain. Germline V gives CDR1 SEHNR, CDR2 FQNEAQ (reference sequence). The CDR3 sequence is 14 residues long. Trimming removed 4 bases at V and 2 bases at J, with 11 bases between. The CDR3 nucleotides read TGTGCCAGCAGCTCGGGTGTTTTAAACTATGGCTACACCTTC. It translates to CASSSGVLNYGYTF.

This chain connects TRBV11-1 to TRBJ1-3, with no clear D. Trimming took 2 bases from V and 3 from J, leaving 11 bases between them. CDR1 and CDR2 (germline): SGHAT, FQDESV (reference sequence). The CDR3 loop spans 15 amino acids. As DNA, the CDR3 is TGTGCCAGCAGCTTACCGGGGATCGGTGGAAACACCATATATTTT. Translation: CASSLPGIGGNTIYF.

The rearrangement links TRBV9 to TRBJ2-2; no clear D. V was shortened by 3 bases and J by 6 bases, with 12 bases between the two germline ends. From germline, CDR1 is SGDLS and CDR2 YYNGEE. This CDR3 region has 14 residues. CDR3 DNA sequence: TGTGCCAGCAGCGCCACGGGTAGTGCCGGGGAGCTGTTTTTT. Its translation is CASSATGSAGELFF.

The CDR3 protein is CASSLTGQGPETQYF. CDR3 DNA sequence: TGTGCCAGCAGCTTAACGGGACAGGGCCCAGAGACCCAGTACTTC. V gene TRBV11-3 combines with J gene TRBJ2-5; 9 nucleotides align to TRBD1. The CDR3 runs to 15 residues. CDR1 SGHNT and CDR2 YENEEA come from the germline V gene. The trim removed 2 bases at V and 4 bases at J, leaving 5 bases unmatched.